Listed here are 31 T cell receptor beta chains from one sample, sequenced in a study of blood T cell repertoires in COVID-19. The table came from immunoSEQ multiplex PCR; TCRdb's copy has only in-frame clones and leaves some out. The sample holds approximately 210,000 clones, around 86% seen once. Sequencing was performed on peripheral blood. The source of these receptors is a man in his fifties with COVID-19, enrolled during active disease.

The chain carries TRBV2 and TRBJ1-1; D is uncertain. The ends were cut back, 4 bases at V and 3 bases at J, with 6 bases in the middle. The CDR3 has 12 residues. CDR1 is SNHLY, CDR2 FYNNEI, per germline. The CDR3 region has the DNA TGTGCCAGCAGTGTTCAGTACACTGAAGCTTTCTTT. It is translated as CASSVQYTEAFF.

The table lists this clone with a few counts. The genes are TRBV7-9 and TRBJ1-2; TRBD1 aligns across 10 bases. The CDR3 is 14 amino acids. V was pared by 5 bases and J by 4 bases, with 4 bases of the junction left unmatched. The germline CDR1 and CDR2 sequences are SEHNR and FQNEAQ (reference sequence). CDR3 loop: CASSRQGAGYGYTF. CDR3 DNA sequence: TGTGCCAGCAGCCGACAGGGGGCTGGCTATGGCTACACCTTC.

The V and J genes are TRBV2 and TRBJ2-2, with D perhaps TRBD1 (6 bases). Germline CDR1 and CDR2: SNHLY and FYNNEI. V was cut by 3 bases and J by 7 bases, with 12 bases left in between. The length of the CDR3 is 14 residues. The DNA for the CDR3 is TGTGCCAGCAGTGACCAGGGGTTGGGCGGGGAGCTGTTTTTT. This sequence encodes CASSDQGLGGELFF.

This clone has only one observation. The CDR3 region is CASSRQGARGTGELFF. The DNA for the CDR3 is TGTGCCAGCAGTCGACAGGGGGCCAGGGGCACCGGGGAGCTGTTTTTT. V is TRBV5-4 and J is TRBJ2-2; 10 bases align to TRBD1. The V and J ends lost 5 bases and 4 bases, in that order; junction bases with no gene match: 8. From germline, CDR1 is SGHNT and CDR2 YYREEE (reference sequence). This CDR3 is built from 16 residues.

The chain carries TRBV10-3 and TRBJ1-5, with 7 bases that match TRBD1. The CDR3 extends over 17 amino acids. The ends lost 0 bases at V and 4 bases at J; junction bases unmatched: 9. Per the germline V gene, CDR1 is ENHRY and CDR2 is SYGVKD. The CDR3 loop reads CAISESRTGVPNQPQHF. The CDR3 nucleotides read TGTGCCATCAGTGAGTCGAGGACAGGAGTCCCTAATCAGCCCCAGCATTTT.

The DNA for the CDR3 is TGTGCCTCTCAAAGAGCGGGCGGATCCTACGAGCAGTACTTC. Its protein is CASQRAGGSYEQYF. The rearrangement links TRBV6-5 to TRBJ2-7, with D tentatively TRBD2 (6 bases). The germline V and J ends were trimmed by 11 bases and 1 base, with 18 bases remaining between them. The CDR3 is 14 residues long. Germline CDR1 is MNHEY and CDR2 is SVGAGI.

The rearrangement uses TRBV18 and TRBJ2-7; perhaps TRBD1 as D (5 bases). Germline V gives CDR1 KGHSH, CDR2 LQKENI. V was cut by 0 bases and J by 5 bases, with 14 bases left in between. This CDR3 is built from 15 residues. CDR3 sequence reads: CASSPPSGAGHEQYF. For the CDR3, the DNA is TGTGCCAGCTCACCACCGAGTGGGGCCGGCCACGAGCAGTACTTC. Complete variable domain (other parts from reference TRBV18 and TRBJ2-7): NAGVMQNPRHLVRRRGQEARLRCSPMKGHSHVYWYRQLPEEGLKFMVYLQKENIIDESGMPKERFSAEFPKEGPSILRIQQVVRGDSAAYFCASSPPSGAGHEQYFGPGTRLTVT.

The V call is TRBV9, the J call TRBJ2-7, with 8 bases identical to TRBD2. V lost 4 bases to trimming and J lost 6 bases; unmatched junction nucleotides: 6. From germline, CDR1 is SGDLS and CDR2 YYNGEE. The CDR3 is made up of 13 amino acids. The CDR3 sequence: CASSTGTSIEQYF. Here the CDR3 DNA reads TGTGCCAGCAGCACCGGGACTAGTATCGAGCAGTACTTC.

This sequence joins TRBV5-1 and TRBJ1-4; 9 bases are a match to TRBD1. Looked up from germline, CDR1 is SGHRS and CDR2 is YFSETQ. This CDR3 region has 16 residues. Losses at the gene ends were 4 bases for V and 6 bases for J; bases not matched to a gene: 10. In DNA form, the CDR3 reads TGCGCCAGCAGCCCGACAGGGGGGCCGGGGGATGAAAAACTGTTTTTT. Protein sequence: CASSPTGGPGDEKLFF.

V and J are TRBV18 and TRBJ2-1; 12 bases line up with TRBD1. With 0 bases clipped from V and 9 bases from J, the junction kept 9 bases outside the gene matches. From germline, CDR1 is KGHSH and CDR2 LQKENI. The CDR3 has 17 residues. In nucleotides, the CDR3 is TGTGCCAGCTCACCACCAGGCGGGGACAGGGGGCAAAGTGAGCAGTTCTTC. Translating it yields CASSPPGGDRGQSEQFF.

This chain joins TRBV6-2 or TRBV6-3 and TRBJ1-1, with D unresolved. The V gene's germline CDR1 is MNHEY and CDR2 SVGEGT. This CDR3 has 15 residues. With 0 bases removed from V and 1 base from J, the gap between germline ends came to 9 bases. CDR3 sequence reads: CASSYSGGRNTEAFF. DNA of the CDR3: TGTGCCAGCAGTTACTCGGGTGGGAGGAACACTGAAGCTTTCTTT.

The chain is built from TRBV2 and TRBJ2-5; TRBD2 matches at 11 bases. Germline V gene lookup returns CDR1 SNHLY and CDR2 FYNNEI. The CDR3 runs to 17 residues. The V and J ends lost 3 bases and 4 bases, in that order; junction bases with no gene match: 10. CDR3 loop: CASSDLRLAGGGETQYF. The CDR3 nucleotides are TGTGCCAGCAGTGATCTTCGGCTAGCGGGGGGAGGAGAGACCCAGTACTTC.

V gene TRBV5-4 combines with J gene TRBJ2-7, with 7 bases matching TRBD1. V lost 4 bases to trimming and J lost 4 bases; unmatched junction nucleotides: 8. The CDR3 is made up of 14 amino acids. Germline CDR1 SGHNT, CDR2 YYREEE (reference sequence). The CDR3: CASSAEDRTYEQYF. The CDR3 DNA is TGTGCCAGCAGCGCCGAGGACAGGACATACGAGCAGTACTTC.

The J gene is TRBJ1-2, the V gene TRBV7-9; 7 nucleotides match TRBD1. V gave up 5 bases and J gave up 3 bases; unmatched junction bases: 3. This CDR3 is 13 amino acids long. The germline V gene encodes CDR1 SEHNR and CDR2 FQNEAQ (reference sequence). The CDR3 coding sequence is TGTGCCAGCAGCCAAGGGACAGACTATGGCTACACCTTC. This encodes CASSQGTDYGYTF.

The V and J genes are TRBV7-3 and TRBJ2-6; no clear D. Germline V lookup: CDR1 SGHTA, CDR2 FQGTGA. The germline V and J ends were trimmed by 5 bases and 0 bases, with 8 bases remaining between them. CDR3 length: 15 amino acids. CDR3 bases: TGTGCCAGCAGCACTTACAGCTCTGGGGCCAACGTCCTGACTTTC. Its protein is CASSTYSSGANVLTF.

Only one count was recorded for this clone. The chain employs TRBV28 and TRBJ2-3; a possible D gene is TRBD2 (7 bases). Germline values: CDR1 MDHEN, CDR2 SYDVKM. Deletions cut 2 bases from V and 0 bases from J, with 12 bases between. The CDR3 length is 16 residues. CDR3 loop: CASSLLRGASTDTQYF. Here the CDR3 DNA reads TGTGCCAGCAGTTTACTACGGGGGGCTAGCACAGATACGCAGTATTTT.

This clone has a single count. V usage is TRBV2 and J usage is TRBJ1-3; D ambiguous. From germline, CDR1 is SNHLY and CDR2 FYNNEI. V was trimmed by 7 bases and J by 0 bases, leaving 13 bases between them. The CDR3 runs to 15 residues. Written as DNA, the CDR3 is TGTGCCAGCATGAAAGACTCCGGCTCTGGAAACACCATATATTTT. Translation gives CASMKDSGSGNTIYF.

The chain recombines TRBV5-5 with TRBJ1-5, with a tentative D call TRBD1 (5 bases). Germline-derived CDR1 and CDR2 are SGHKS and YYEKEE (reference sequence). Trimming stripped 3 bases from V and 2 bases from J, with 9 bases between. CDR3 length equals 14 residues. The CDR3 DNA is TGTGCCAGCAGCTCCACGGGGGGCAATCAGCCCCAGCATTTT. Amino acid sequence: CASSSTGGNQPQHF.

The V gene is TRBV6-5, the J gene TRBJ1-4, with 8 bases that match TRBD1. Germline CDR1 and CDR2: MNHEY and SVGAGI. V lost 8 bases and J lost 0; bases outside the gene matches: 2. This CDR3 is 14 amino acids long. CDR3 sequence: CASEQGATNEKLFF. CDR3 bases: TGTGCCAGCGAACAGGGGGCAACTAATGAAAAACTGTTTTTT.

The rearrangement uses TRBV5-1 and TRBJ1-1; 8 nucleotides align to TRBD1. This CDR3 is built from 16 residues. J gave up 0 bases and V 1 base, and 5 bases lay outside the gene matches. Germline V gene lookup returns CDR1 SGHRS and CDR2 YFSETQ. CDR3 loop: CASSLSGGMMNTEAFF. CDR3 sequence (DNA): TGCGCCAGCAGCTTGTCAGGGGGCATGATGAACACTGAAGCTTTCTTT.

This clone was observed once. The chain couples TRBV20-1 to TRBJ2-7; 8 nucleotides match TRBD1. CDR1 and CDR2 (germline): DFQATT, SNEGSKA (reference sequence). J was trimmed by 6 bases and V by 6 bases; bases with no gene match: 4. This CDR3 is built from 11 residues. CDR3 amino acids: CSADRGFEQYF. DNA of the CDR3: TGCAGTGCAGACAGGGGATTCGAGCAGTACTTC.

The rearrangement joins TRBV20-1 to TRBJ2-3; a possible D gene is TRBD1 (5 bases). This CDR3 is built from 11 residues. With 4 bases removed from V and 6 bases from J, the gap between germline ends came to 8 bases. CDR1 DFQATT and CDR2 SNEGSKA come from the germline V gene (reference sequence). The DNA of the CDR3 is TGCAGTGCTACAGGGCAGGATACGCAGTATTTT. This sequence encodes CSATGQDTQYF.

CDR3 region: CASSGPPPGADSNQPQHF. The CDR3 nucleotides are TGTGCCAGCAGTGGGCCTCCCCCAGGGGCAGATAGCAATCAGCCCCAGCATTTT. This rearrangement joins TRBV2 to TRBJ1-5; possible D gene TRBD1, 6 bases. The V gene's germline CDR1 is SNHLY and CDR2 FYNNEI. The V and J ends lost 4 bases and 0 bases respectively, with 19 bases between them. This CDR3 is built from 18 residues.

This clone came up a few times. The V call is TRBV29-1, the J call TRBJ2-7; D unresolved. V was trimmed by 1 base and J by 6 bases, leaving 7 bases between them. Germline CDR1 reads SQVTM; CDR2 reads ANQGSEA. CDR3 length: 11 residues. In DNA form, the CDR3 reads TGCAGCGTTGAAGGAGGTTCCGAGCAGTACTTC. Amino acids: CSVEGGSEQYF.

The V and J genes are TRBV5-4 and TRBJ2-5, with D possibly being TRBD1 (5 bases). The CDR3 is 14 amino acids. In germline, CDR1 is SGHNT, CDR2 YYREEE (reference sequence). The V and J ends lost 3 bases and 0 bases respectively, with 9 bases between them. The CDR3 loop is CASSSGHNQETQYF. The CDR3 DNA follows: TGTGCCAGCAGCTCCGGACATAACCAAGAGACCCAGTACTTC.

In its sample, this clone was seen once. The rearrangement uses TRBV2 and TRBJ2-3; 7 bases are shared with TRBD2. The CDR3 totals 14 residues. V gave up 4 bases and J gave up 4 bases; unmatched junction bases: 5. Germline values: CDR1 SNHLY, CDR2 FYNNEI. The CDR3 nucleotides read TGTGCCAGCAGTGTTGGGGGGGAGGCAGATACGCAGTATTTT. Its protein product is CASSVGGEADTQYF.

The chain recombines TRBV30 with TRBJ2-7; perhaps TRBD2 as D (5 bases). Trimming removed 0 bases at V and 5 bases at J, with 11 bases between. Germline values: CDR1 GTSNPN, CDR2 SVGIG (reference sequence). CDR3 length equals 13 residues. The CDR3 loop reads CAWSVQSGNEQYF. The CDR3 DNA reads as TGTGCCTGGAGTGTACAGTCGGGAAACGAGCAGTACTTC.

The chain links TRBV7-9 to TRBJ1-1; the match to TRBD1 covers 11 bases. Germline-derived CDR1 and CDR2 are SEHNR and FQNEAQ (reference sequence). Germline trimming cut 5 bases from V and 8 bases from J; bases unmatched to any gene: 7. The CDR3 is 14 amino acids. The CDR3 loop is CASSRGQGESEAFF. The CDR3 nucleotides read TGTGCCAGCAGCCGGGGACAGGGGGAATCAGAAGCTTTCTTT.

The V gene is TRBV28, the J gene TRBJ2-1; D ambiguous. V lost 3 bases, J lost 0 bases, and 9 bases lay in between. CDR3 length: 15 residues. Germline values: CDR1 MDHEN, CDR2 SYDVKM. The CDR3 nucleotides read TGTGCCAGCAGTTTTAAACCCAGCTCCTACAATGAGCAGTTCTTC. The encoded protein is CASSFKPSSYNEQFF.

The CDR3 region has the DNA TGTGCCAGCAGTTTCCGACAGAACAACTATGGCTACACCTTC. It specifies CASSFRQNNYGYTF. This chain joins TRBV6-5 and TRBJ1-2; D possibly corresponds to TRBD1 (5 bases). Germline V lookup: CDR1 MNHEY, CDR2 SVGAGI. Trimming took 4 bases from V and 2 from J, leaving 11 bases between them. The CDR3 contains 14 residues.

This sequence joins TRBV6-6 and TRBJ1-3; possible D gene TRBD1, 5 bases. Germline V gene sequence: CDR1 MNHNY, CDR2 SVGAGI (reference sequence). Trimming took 1 base from V and 0 from J, leaving 7 bases between them. The CDR3 has 15 amino acids. The CDR3 loop reads CASSYLDISGNTIYF. CDR3 nucleotides: TGTGCCAGCAGTTACTTGGACATCTCTGGAAACACCATATATTTT.